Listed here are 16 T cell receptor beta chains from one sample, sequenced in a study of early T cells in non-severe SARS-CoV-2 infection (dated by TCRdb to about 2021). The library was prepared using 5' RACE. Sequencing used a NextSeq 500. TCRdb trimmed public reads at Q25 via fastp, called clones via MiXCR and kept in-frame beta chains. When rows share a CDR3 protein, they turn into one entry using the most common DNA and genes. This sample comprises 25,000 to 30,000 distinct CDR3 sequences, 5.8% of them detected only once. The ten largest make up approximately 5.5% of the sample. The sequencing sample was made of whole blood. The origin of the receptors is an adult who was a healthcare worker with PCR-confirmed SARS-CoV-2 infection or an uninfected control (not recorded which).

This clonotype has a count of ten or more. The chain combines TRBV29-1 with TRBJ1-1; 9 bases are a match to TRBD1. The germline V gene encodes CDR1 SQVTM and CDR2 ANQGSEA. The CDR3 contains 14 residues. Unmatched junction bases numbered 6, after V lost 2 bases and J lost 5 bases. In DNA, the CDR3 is TGCAGCGTTGAACCGGGACAGGGAAAAACTGAAGCTTTCTTT. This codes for CSVEPGQGKTEAFF.

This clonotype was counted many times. This chain's CDR3 is CAIRTLENTDTQYF. The CDR3 DNA is TGTGCCATCAGGACGTTGGAAAACACAGATACGCAGTATTTT. The V gene is TRBV10-3, the J gene TRBJ2-3; D gene ambiguous. Germline V CDR1 and CDR2: ENHRY, SYGVKD. The V end was cut by 6 bases, the J end by 2 bases, with 12 bases between. The CDR3 totals 14 residues.

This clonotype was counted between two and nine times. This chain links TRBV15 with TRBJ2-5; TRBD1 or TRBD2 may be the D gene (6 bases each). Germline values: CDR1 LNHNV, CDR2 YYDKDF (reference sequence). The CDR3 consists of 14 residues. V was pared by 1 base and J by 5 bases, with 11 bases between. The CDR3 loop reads CATSRAGARETQYF. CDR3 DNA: TGTGCCACCAGCAGAGCGGGGGCTAGGGAGACCCAGTACTTC.

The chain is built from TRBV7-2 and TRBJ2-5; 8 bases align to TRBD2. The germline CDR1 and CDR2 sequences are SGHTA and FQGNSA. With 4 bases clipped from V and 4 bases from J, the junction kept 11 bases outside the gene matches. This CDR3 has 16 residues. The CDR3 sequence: CASSSRSGGGGETQYF. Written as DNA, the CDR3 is TGTGCCAGCAGCTCCCGAAGCGGGGGAGGAGGAGAGACCCAGTACTTC.

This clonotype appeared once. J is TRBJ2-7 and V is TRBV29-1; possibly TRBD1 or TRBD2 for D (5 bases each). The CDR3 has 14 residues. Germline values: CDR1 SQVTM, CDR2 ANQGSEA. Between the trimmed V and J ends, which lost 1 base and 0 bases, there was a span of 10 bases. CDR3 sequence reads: CSVEGAGSSYEQYF. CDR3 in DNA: TGCAGCGTTGAAGGGGCAGGGAGCTCCTACGAGCAGTACTTC.

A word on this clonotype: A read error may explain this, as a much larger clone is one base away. For the CDR3, the DNA is TGCTCCAGCAGCCAGACGACAGGGCATAATTCACCCCTCCACTTT. Its protein is CSSSQTTGHNSPLHF. The gene calls are TRBV4-3 and TRBJ1-6; 7 bases align to TRBD1. Germline V CDR1 and CDR2: LGHNA, YSLEER. There are 15 residues in the CDR3.

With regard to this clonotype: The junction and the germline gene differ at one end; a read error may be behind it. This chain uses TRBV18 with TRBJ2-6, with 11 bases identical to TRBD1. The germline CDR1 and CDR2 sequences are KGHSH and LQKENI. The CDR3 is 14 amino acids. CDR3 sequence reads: CANSPGQGARVLTF. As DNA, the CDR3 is TGTGCCAACTCACCCGGACAGGGGGCCCGGGTCCTGACTTTC.

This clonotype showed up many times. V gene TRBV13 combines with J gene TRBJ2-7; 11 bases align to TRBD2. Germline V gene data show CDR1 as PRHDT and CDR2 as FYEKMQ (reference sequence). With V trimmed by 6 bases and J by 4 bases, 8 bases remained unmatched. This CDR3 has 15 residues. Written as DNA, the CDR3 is TGTGCCAGCAGTTCCACCGGGACTAGCGGTTACGAGCAGTACTTC. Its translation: CASSSTGTSGYEQYF. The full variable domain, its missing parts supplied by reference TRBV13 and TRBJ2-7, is AAGVIQSPRHLIKEKRETATLKCYPIPRHDTVYWYQQGPGQDPQFLISFYEKMQSDKGSIPDRFSAQQFSDYHSELNMSSLELGDSALYFCASSSTGTSGYEQYFGPGTRLTVT.

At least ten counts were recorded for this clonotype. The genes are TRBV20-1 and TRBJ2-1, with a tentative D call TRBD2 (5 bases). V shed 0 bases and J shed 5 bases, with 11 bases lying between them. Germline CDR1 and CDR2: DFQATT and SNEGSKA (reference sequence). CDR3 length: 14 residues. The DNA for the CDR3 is TGCAGTGCTAGAGATGGCCAGCGGCACAATGAGCAGTTCTTC. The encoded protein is CSARDGQRHNEQFF.

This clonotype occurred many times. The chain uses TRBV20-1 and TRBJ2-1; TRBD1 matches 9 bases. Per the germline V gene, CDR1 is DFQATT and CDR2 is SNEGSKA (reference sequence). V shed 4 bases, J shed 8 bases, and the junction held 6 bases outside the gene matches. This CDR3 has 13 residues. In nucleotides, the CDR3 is TGCAGTGCTACCGCGACAGGGGGAGATGAGCAGTTCTTC. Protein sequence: CSATATGGDEQFF.

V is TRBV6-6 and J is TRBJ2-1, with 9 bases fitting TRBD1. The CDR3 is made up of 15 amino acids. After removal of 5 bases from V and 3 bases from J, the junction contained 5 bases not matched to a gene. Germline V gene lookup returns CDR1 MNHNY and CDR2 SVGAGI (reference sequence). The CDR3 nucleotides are TGTGCCAGCAGTCCCGGACAGGGGCGCTACAATGAGCAGTTCTTC. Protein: CASSPGQGRYNEQFF.

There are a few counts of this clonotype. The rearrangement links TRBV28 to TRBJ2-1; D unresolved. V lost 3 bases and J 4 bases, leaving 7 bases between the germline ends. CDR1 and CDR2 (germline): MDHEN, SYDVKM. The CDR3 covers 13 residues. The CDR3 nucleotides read TGTGCCAGCAGTTTGGTCCCGTACAATGAGCAGTTCTTC. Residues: CASSLVPYNEQFF.

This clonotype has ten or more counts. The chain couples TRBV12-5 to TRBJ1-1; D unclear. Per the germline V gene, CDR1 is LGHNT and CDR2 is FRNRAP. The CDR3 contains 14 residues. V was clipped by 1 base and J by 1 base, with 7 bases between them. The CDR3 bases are TGTGCTAGTGGTTTGGCAGTCAAGAACACTGAAGCTTTCTTT. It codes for CASGLAVKNTEAFF. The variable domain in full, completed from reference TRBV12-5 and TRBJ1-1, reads DARVTQTPRHKVTEMGQEVTMRCQPILGHNTVFWYRQTMMQGLELLAYFRNRAPLDDSGMPKDRFSAEMPDATLATLKIQPSEPRDSAVYFCASGLAVKNTEAFFGQGTRLTVV.

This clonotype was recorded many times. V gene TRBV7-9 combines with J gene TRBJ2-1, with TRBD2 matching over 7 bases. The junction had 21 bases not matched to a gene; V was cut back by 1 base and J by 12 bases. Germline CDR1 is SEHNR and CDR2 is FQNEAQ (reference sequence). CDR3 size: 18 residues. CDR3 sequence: CASSLEGREAGPRPAQFF. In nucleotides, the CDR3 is TGTGCCAGCAGCTTAGAGGGGAGGGAAGCGGGACCCCGTCCTGCGCAGTTCTTC.

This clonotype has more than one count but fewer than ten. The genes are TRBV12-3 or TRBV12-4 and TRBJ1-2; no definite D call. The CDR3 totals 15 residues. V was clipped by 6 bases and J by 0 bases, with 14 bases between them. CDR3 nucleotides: TGTGCCAGCAGACAACAAAGGGTATCTAACTATGGCTACACCTTC. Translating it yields CASRQQRVSNYGYTF.

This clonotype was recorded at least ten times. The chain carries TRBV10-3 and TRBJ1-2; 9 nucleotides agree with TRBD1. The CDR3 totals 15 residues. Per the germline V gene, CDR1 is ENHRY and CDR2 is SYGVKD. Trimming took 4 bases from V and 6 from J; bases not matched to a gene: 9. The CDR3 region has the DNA TGTGCCATCAGTGCAGGGACAGGGCTGACGCATGGCTACACCTTC. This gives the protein CAISAGTGLTHGYTF.